This T cell receptor beta chain was found in a study of T cell responses to AZD1222 COVID-19 vaccine. TCRdb's copy holds only in-frame clones and misses some; the assay was immunoSEQ multiplex PCR. The sample contains 200,000 to 250,000 clones, around 94% of which appear only once. General study findings and limits: Compared with day 0, the breadth and depth of the Spike-specific TCR repertoire rose significantly after two doses of AZD1222. Clonal diversity was possibly underestimated, and the donors were mostly white British, with more females. Only after the peak T cell response were repertoires sampled. Unmutated variant regions are reportedly targeted by nearly half of spike-specific TCRs.

A remark on this clone: What it binds is not known.

The clonotype originates from an adult who received the MenACWY meningococcal vaccine as a control. The material was peripheral blood, obtained 28 days after the second dose of the MenACWY control vaccine.

The CDR3 sequence: CASSPPGVNTEAFF. CDR3 nucleotides: TGTGCCAGCAGCCCGCCGGGGGTAAACACTGAAGCTTTCTTT. The chain links TRBV7-9 to TRBJ1-1; D is possibly TRBD1 (5 bases). Per the germline V gene, CDR1 is SEHNR and CDR2 is FQNEAQ (reference sequence). The V and J ends lost 5 bases and 2 bases respectively, with 12 bases between them. The CDR3 is 14 residues long.